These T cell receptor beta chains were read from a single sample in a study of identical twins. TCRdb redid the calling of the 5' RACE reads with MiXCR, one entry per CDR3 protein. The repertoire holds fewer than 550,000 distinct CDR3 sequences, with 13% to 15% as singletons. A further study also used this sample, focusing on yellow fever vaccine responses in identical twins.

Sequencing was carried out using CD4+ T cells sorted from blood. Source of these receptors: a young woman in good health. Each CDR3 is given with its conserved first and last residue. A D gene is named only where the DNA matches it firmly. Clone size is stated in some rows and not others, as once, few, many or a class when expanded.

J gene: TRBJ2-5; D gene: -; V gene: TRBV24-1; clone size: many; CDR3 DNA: TGTGCCACCAGTGATTTTTCCAGCCACCAAGAGACCCAGTACTTC; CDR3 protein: CATSDFSSHQETQYF
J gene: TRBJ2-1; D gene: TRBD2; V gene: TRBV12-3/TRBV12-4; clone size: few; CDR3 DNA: TGTGCCAGCAAAGGACTAGCGAGGAACAATGAGCAGTTCTTC; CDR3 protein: CASKGLARNNEQFF
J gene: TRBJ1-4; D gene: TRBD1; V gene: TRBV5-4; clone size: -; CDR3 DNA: TGTGCCAGCGGCCGGACAGGTGATTCTGAAAAACTGTTTTTT; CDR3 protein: CASGRTGDSEKLFF
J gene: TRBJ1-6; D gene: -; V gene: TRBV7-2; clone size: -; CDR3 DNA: TGTGCCAGCAGCAAGGAGGGGTATCGTAATAATTCACCCCTCCACTTT; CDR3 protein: CASSKEGYRNNSPLHF
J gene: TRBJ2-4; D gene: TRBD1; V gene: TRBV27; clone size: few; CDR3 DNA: TGTGCCAGCAGTTCAGTCCCGGGACAGGGGTGGGGGGTCAAAAACATTCAGTACTTC; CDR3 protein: CASSSVPGQGWGVKNIQYF
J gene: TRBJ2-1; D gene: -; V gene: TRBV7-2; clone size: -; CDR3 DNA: TGTGCCAGCAGCATAACACACGGGACGATCAATGAGCAGTTCTTC; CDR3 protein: CASSITHGTINEQFF
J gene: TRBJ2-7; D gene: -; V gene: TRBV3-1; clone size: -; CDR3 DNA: TGTGCCAGCAGCCAAGATCAGGGGAGGGAGCAGTACTTC; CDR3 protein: CASSQDQGREQYF
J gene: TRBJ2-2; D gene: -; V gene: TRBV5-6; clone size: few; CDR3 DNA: TGTGCCAGCAGCCCCCACGGGACTGGATACACCGGGGAGCTGTTTTTT; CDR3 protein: CASSPHGTGYTGELFF
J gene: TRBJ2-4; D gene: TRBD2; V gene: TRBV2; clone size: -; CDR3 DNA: TGTGCCAGCAAAAGCGGGAGTTACATTCAGTACTTC; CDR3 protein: CASKSGSYIQYF
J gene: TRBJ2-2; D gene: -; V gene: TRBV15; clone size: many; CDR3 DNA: TGTGCCATCCGGACGGACGGATTCGCGAACACCGGGGAGCTGTTTTTT; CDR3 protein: CAIRTDGFANTGELFF
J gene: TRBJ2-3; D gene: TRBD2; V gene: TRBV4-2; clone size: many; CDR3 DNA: TGTGCCAGCAGCTACAAGGTATTGAGCGGGGGCCTCACAGATACGCAGTATTTT; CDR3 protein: CASSYKVLSGGLTDTQYF
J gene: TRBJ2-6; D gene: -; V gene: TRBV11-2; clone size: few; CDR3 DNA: TGTGCCAGCAGCTTCGCGGGGCCCGGGGCCAACGTCCTGACTTTC; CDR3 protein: CASSFAGPGANVLTF
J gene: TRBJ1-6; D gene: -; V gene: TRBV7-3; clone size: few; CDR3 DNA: TGTGCCAGCAGCTTACAGGGGCCAAATTCACCCCTCCACTTT; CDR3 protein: CASSLQGPNSPLHF
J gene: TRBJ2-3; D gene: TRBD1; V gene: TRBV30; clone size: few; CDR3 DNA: TGTGCCTGGGGACAGGGTCTTAGAGATACGCAGTATTTT; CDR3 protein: CAWGQGLRDTQYF
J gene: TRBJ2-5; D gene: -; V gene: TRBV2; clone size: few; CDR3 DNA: TGTGCCAGCAGTGTTGTCAGGGGCTCGGAGGAGACCCAGTACTTC; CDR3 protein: CASSVVRGSEETQYF
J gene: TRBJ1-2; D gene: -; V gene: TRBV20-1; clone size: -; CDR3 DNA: TGCAGTGCTTTCGATTCGGTGGGCTACACCTTC; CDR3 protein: CSAFDSVGYTF
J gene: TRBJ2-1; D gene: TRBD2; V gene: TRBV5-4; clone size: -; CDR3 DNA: TGTGCCAGCGCCCAGAGCGGGGTCTACAATGAGCAGTTCTTC; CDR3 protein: CASAQSGVYNEQFF
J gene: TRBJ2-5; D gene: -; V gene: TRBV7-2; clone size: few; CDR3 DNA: TGTGCCAGCAGCTTAGATCACGACTATCGGGAAGAGACCCAGTACTTC; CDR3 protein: CASSLDHDYREETQYF
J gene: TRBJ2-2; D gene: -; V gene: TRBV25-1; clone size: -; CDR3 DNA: TGTGCCAGCAGGTCGATAGGCGACACCGGGGAGCTGTTTTTT; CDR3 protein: CASRSIGDTGELFF
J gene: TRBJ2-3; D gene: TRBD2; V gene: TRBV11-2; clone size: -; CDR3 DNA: TGTGCCAGCAGCGGCATGGGGGGGGGCACAGATACGCAGTATTTT; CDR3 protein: CASSGMGGGTDTQYF
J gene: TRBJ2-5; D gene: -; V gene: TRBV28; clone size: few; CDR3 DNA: TGTGCCAGCAGTGAAACAGGGAGGGAGACCCAGTACTTC; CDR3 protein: CASSETGRETQYF
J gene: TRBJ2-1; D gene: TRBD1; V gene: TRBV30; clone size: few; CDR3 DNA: TGTGCCAGGGCTTCGGGACAGGGAGGTTTCGAGAATGAGCAGTTCTTC; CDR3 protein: CARASGQGGFENEQFF
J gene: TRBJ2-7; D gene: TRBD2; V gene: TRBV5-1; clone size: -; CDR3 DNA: TGCGCCAGCAGCTTCGTTAGCGGGGGTAACTACGAGCAGTACTTC; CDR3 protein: CASSFVSGGNYEQYF
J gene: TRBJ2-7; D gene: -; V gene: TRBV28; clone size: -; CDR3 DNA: TGTGCCAGCAGTTTCCCCGCAGGGGGGAACTACGAGCAGTACTTC; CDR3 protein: CASSFPAGGNYEQYF
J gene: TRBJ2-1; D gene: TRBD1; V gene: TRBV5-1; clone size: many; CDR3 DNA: TGCGCCAGCAGCTTGACGATAAATCAGGGGACAGGGTCCGGTAATGAGCAGTTCTTC; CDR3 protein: CASSLTINQGTGSGNEQFF
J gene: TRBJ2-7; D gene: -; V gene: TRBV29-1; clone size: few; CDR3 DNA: TGCAGCGAGTCGGACTGGTTCCAAGGCTACGAGCAGTACTTC; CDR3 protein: CSESDWFQGYEQYF
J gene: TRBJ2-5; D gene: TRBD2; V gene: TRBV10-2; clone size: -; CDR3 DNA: TGCGCCAGCGGACTAGCGGAGACCCAGTACTTC; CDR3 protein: CASGLAETQYF
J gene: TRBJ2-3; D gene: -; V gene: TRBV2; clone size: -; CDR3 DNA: TGTGCCAGCAGGGGGTTCGGGGGCGATTCTAGCACAGATACGCAGTATTTT; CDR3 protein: CASRGFGGDSSTDTQYF
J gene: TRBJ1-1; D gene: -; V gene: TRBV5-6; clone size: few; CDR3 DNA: TGTGCCAGCAGCTTGAGCCTCCAGGGGCTCGACACTGAAGCTTTCTTT; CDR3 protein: CASSLSLQGLDTEAFF
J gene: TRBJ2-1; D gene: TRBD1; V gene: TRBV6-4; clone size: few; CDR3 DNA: TGTGCCAGCAGTGTGGACAGGAAAAAGGAGCAGTTCTTC; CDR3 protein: CASSVDRKKEQFF
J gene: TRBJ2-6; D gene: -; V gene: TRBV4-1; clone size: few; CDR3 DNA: TGCGCCAGCAGCCAAGAAAGGGTCTCTGGGGCCAACGTCCTGACTTTC; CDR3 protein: CASSQERVSGANVLTF
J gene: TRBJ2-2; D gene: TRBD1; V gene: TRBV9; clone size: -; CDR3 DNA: TGTGCCAGCAGCGCATCCGGGACAGGGTCGATCACCGGGGAGCTGTTTTTT; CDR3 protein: CASSASGTGSITGELFF
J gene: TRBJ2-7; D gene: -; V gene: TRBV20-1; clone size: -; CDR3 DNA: TGCAGTGCTAGAGGTCTCCGGGTCCGTCCCTACGAGCAGTACTTC; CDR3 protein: CSARGLRVRPYEQYF
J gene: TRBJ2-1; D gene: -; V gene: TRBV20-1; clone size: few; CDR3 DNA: TGCAGTGCCAACCCCACTGAGCAGTTCTTC; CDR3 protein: CSANPTEQFF
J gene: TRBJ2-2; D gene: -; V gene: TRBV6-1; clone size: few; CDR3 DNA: TGTGCCAGCTTTTTGGGTGGCGGGGAGCTGTTTTTT; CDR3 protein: CASFLGGGELFF
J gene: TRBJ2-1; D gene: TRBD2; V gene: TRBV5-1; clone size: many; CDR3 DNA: TGCGCCAGCAGCGGATCCCTGGCTAGCGGCCGGGATGAGCAGTTCTTC; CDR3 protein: CASSGSLASGRDEQFF
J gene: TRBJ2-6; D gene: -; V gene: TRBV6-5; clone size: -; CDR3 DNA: TGTGCCAGCAGTTACACCTCTGGGGCCAACGTCCTGACTTTC; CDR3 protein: CASSYTSGANVLTF
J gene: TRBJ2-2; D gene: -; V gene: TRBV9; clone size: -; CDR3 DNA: TGTGCCAGCAGCGTACGGGACAAGAACACCGGGGAGCTGTTTTTT; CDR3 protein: CASSVRDKNTGELFF
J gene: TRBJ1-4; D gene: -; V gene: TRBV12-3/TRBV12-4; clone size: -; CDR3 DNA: TGTGCCAGCAGTTTGCGGGCGGGGGAAAAACTGTTTTTT; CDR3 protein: CASSLRAGEKLFF
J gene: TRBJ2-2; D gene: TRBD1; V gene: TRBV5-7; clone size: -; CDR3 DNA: TGTGCCAGCACCTCTCCCAGGGGGCACTTCGGGGAGCTGTTTTTT; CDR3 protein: CASTSPRGHFGELFF
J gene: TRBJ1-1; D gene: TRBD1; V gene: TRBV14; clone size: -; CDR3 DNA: TGTGCCAGCAGCTCAAACAGGGGGCAGAACACTGAAGCTTTCTTT; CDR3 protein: CASSSNRGQNTEAFF
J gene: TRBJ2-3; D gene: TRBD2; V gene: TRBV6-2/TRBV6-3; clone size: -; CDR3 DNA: TGTGCCAGCAGAGCGACTAGCGGGGGGGCCAGGACGCAGTATTTT; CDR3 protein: CASRATSGGARTQYF
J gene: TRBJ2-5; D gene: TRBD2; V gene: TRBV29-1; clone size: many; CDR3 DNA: TGCAGCGTTGAAGATGAGACTAGCGGAGTACAAGAGACCCAGTACTTC; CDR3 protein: CSVEDETSGVQETQYF
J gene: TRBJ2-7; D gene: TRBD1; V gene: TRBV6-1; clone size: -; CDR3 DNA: TGTGCCAGCAGTGGGGACAGGGTGGGGGAGCAGTACTTC; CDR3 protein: CASSGDRVGEQYF
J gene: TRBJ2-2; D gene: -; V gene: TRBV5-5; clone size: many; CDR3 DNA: TGTGCCAGCAGCTACGACGGCGGGGAGCTGTTTTTT; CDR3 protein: CASSYDGGELFF
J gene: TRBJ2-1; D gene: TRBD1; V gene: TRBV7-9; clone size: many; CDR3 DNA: TGTGCCAGCAGCTCGGGACAGGTGAACTACAATGAGCAGTTCTTC; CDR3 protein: CASSSGQVNYNEQFF
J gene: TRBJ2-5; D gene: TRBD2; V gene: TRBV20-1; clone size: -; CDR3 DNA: TGCAGTGCTAGAGATTCAAGGACTAGCGGGACATGGATGCAAGAGACCCAGTACTTC; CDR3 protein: CSARDSRTSGTWMQETQYF
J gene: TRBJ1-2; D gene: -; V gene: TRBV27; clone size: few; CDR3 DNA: TGTGCCAGCAGGGGCTCCTATGGCTACACCTTC; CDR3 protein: CASRGSYGYTF
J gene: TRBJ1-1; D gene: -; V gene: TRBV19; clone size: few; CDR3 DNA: TGTGCCAGTAGTATAGGTTACGCGAACACTGAAGCTTTCTTT; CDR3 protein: CASSIGYANTEAFF
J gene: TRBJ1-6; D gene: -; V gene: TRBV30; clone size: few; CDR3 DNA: TGTGCCTGGAGGACGGGGGATCTCTCCTATAATTCACCCCTCCACTTT; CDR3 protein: CAWRTGDLSYNSPLHF
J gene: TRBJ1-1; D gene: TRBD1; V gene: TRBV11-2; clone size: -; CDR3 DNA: TGTGCCAGCAGCCCTCCGCAGGGGGCCACTGAAGCTTTCTTT; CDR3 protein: CASSPPQGATEAFF
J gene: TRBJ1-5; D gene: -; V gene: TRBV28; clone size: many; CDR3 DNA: TGTGCCAGCAGCCTCACGAATCAGCCCCAGCATTTT; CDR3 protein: CASSLTNQPQHF
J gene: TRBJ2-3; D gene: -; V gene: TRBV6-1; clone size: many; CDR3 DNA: TGTGCCAGCAGTCAGAATTTGGCCCGCCCTAGCACAGATACGCAGTATTTT; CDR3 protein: CASSQNLARPSTDTQYF
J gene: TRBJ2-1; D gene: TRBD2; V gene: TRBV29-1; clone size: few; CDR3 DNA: TGCAGCGTTGAGGATTTCGGACTAGCGGGAGGGCCGAATGAGCAGTTCTTC; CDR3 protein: CSVEDFGLAGGPNEQFF
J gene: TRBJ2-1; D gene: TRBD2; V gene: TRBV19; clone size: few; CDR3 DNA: TGTGCCAGTAGTATCAGCCCTAGCGGGTACAATGAGCAGTTCTTC; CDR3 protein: CASSISPSGYNEQFF